Listed here are 26 T cell receptor beta chains from one sample, sequenced in a study of blood T cell repertoires in COVID-19. Data came from immunoSEQ multiplex PCR; TCRdb stores just in-frame clones and leaves some out. The table lists tens of thousands of clones, 90% of them singletons. The sample was peripheral blood. These receptors were collected from a woman aged 80 or over with acute or convalescent COVID-19.

This clone is a singleton in its sample. The chain has TRBV30 and TRBJ2-7; 9 positions match TRBD2. There are 15 residues in the CDR3. V shed 2 bases and J 5 bases; nucleotides not matched to a gene: 10. Looked up from germline, CDR1 is GTSNPN and CDR2 is SVGIG (reference sequence). The CDR3 DNA reads as TGTGCCTGGAGTATGGCGGGAGGGCCTGTCCACGAGCAGTACTTC. Its translation: CAWSMAGGPVHEQYF.

The V and J genes are TRBV5-1 and TRBJ1-1, with a tentative D call TRBD1 (5 bases). The CDR3 totals 13 residues. V was cut by 7 bases and J by 1 base, with 11 bases left in between. Germline lookup yields CDR1 SGHRS and CDR2 YFSETQ. CDR3 in DNA: TGCGCCAGCGCGATAAGGGGGAACACTGAAGCTTTCTTT. Translating gives CASAIRGNTEAFF. Full variable domain (missing parts from reference TRBV5-1 and TRBJ1-1): KAGVTQTPRYLIKTRGQQVTLSCSPISGHRSVSWYQQTPGQGLQFLFEYFSETQRNKGNFPGRFSGRQFSNSRSEMNVSTLELGDSALYLCASAIRGNTEAFFGQGTRLTVV.

The chain is built from TRBV24-1 and TRBJ1-2; 11 nucleotides agree with TRBD1. The CDR3 extends over 15 amino acids. Per germline, CDR1 KGHDR and CDR2 SFDVKD. After removal of 2 bases from V and 4 bases from J, the junction contained 2 bases not matched to a gene. The CDR3 loop is CATSDSGQGGYGYTF. In DNA, the CDR3 is TGTGCCACCAGTGATTCGGGACAGGGGGGCTATGGCTACACCTTC.

This chain joins TRBV4-2 and TRBJ1-3; a weak D match, TRBD1 (6 bases). There are 17 residues in the CDR3. V lost 0 bases and J lost 4, with 16 bases in between. CDR1 and CDR2 (germline): LGHNA, YNFKEQ. CDR3 in DNA: TGTGCCAGCAGCCAAGAAACCCTAGACAGGTCCGGAAACACCATATATTTT. It encodes CASSQETLDRSGNTIYF.

The CDR3 reads CASSQDWRGPQSDTQYF. The CDR3 region has the DNA TGCGCCAGCAGCCAAGATTGGAGGGGCCCTCAATCCGATACGCAGTATTTT. This chain connects TRBV4-3 to TRBJ2-3, with D maybe TRBD2 (6 bases). The V end lost 0 bases, the J end lost 6 bases, and 19 bases lay between the germline ends. The CDR3 loop spans 17 amino acids. From germline, CDR1 is LGHNA and CDR2 YSLEER.

Here the CDR3 reads CASSLNPARYNEQFF. CDR3 coding DNA: TGTGCCAGCAGCTTAAATCCAGCGCGATACAATGAGCAGTTCTTC. The J gene is TRBJ2-1, the V gene TRBV7-3; D remains unclear. From germline, CDR1 is SGHTA and CDR2 FQGTGA. The CDR3 runs 15 residues. Trimming left V 1 base short and J 4 bases short, with 11 bases between.

The chain employs TRBV11-3 and TRBJ1-2; no reliable D call. There are 15 residues in the CDR3. V dropped 1 base and J dropped 3 bases, with 12 bases sitting between them. Germline CDR1 reads SGHNT; CDR2 reads YENEEA. CDR3 sequence (DNA): TGTGCCAGCAGCTTAGGGCCCCTAGCGGACTATGGCTACACCTTC. Protein product: CASSLGPLADYGYTF.

The chain joins TRBV4-1 to TRBJ2-7, with D perhaps TRBD2 (5 bases). V lost 1 base to trimming and J lost 6 bases, with 10 bases between them. The CDR3 length is 13 residues. CDR1 and CDR2 from the germline V gene are MGHRA and YSYEKL. The CDR3 region has the DNA TGCGCCAGCAGCCAAGGGCGGGTGGGCGAGCAGTACTTC. It is translated as CASSQGRVGEQYF.

The rearrangement links TRBV7-2 to TRBJ2-2, with 10 positions matching TRBD1. In germline, CDR1 is SGHTA, CDR2 FQGNSA. The CDR3 extends over 15 amino acids. The junction had 2 bases not matched to a gene; V was cut back by 2 bases and J by 5 bases. The CDR3 DNA sequence: TGTGCCAGCAGCTTAAAGGACAGGGGGACCGGGGAGCTGTTTTTT. It specifies CASSLKDRGTGELFF.

The chain carries TRBV24-1 and TRBJ2-1; possibly TRBD1 for D (6 bases). The CDR3 contains 17 residues. Germline V gives CDR1 KGHDR, CDR2 SFDVKD. Trimming pared 5 bases from V and 0 bases from J, leaving 16 bases between. CDR3 region: CATSGQKGESSYNEQFF. Written as DNA, the CDR3 is TGTGCCACCAGTGGTCAAAAGGGGGAAAGCTCCTACAATGAGCAGTTCTTC.

This CDR3 is CASSFSAGGPSDTQYF. CDR3 coding DNA: TGTGCCAGCAGCTTTTCGGCGGGAGGGCCATCAGATACGCAGTATTTT. The chain links TRBV7-9 to TRBJ2-3, with 9 bases matching TRBD2. Germline CDR1 is SEHNR and CDR2 is FQNEAQ (reference sequence). J lost 4 bases, V lost 3 bases, and 8 bases had no gene match. The CDR3 runs 16 residues.

The chain joins TRBV19 to TRBJ2-7; TRBD2 is a possible D gene (5 bases). In germline, CDR1 is LNHDA, CDR2 SQIVND (reference sequence). CDR3 length: 15 amino acids. Trimming pared 3 bases from V and 0 bases from J, leaving 12 bases between. CDR3 amino acids: CASSIGRVSSYEQYF. In DNA, the CDR3 is TGTGCCAGTAGTATTGGGCGGGTGAGCTCCTACGAGCAGTACTTC.

J is TRBJ2-2 and V is TRBV5-1, with 10 nucleotides matching TRBD2. The CDR3 is 16 amino acids. Germline V gives CDR1 SGHRS, CDR2 YFSETQ. J was trimmed by 0 bases and V by 5 bases; bases with no gene match: 4. This CDR3 reads CASSAGLASNTGELFF. In DNA, the CDR3 is TGCGCCAGCAGTGCGGGACTAGCGTCGAACACCGGGGAGCTGTTTTTT.

This chain links TRBV5-1 with TRBJ1-4; D is possibly TRBD1 (6 bases). V lost 4 bases and J lost 7, with 11 bases in between. The germline V gene has CDR1 SGHRS and CDR2 YFSETQ. This CDR3 has 13 residues. This CDR3 reads CASSLGAFEKLFF. In nucleotides, the CDR3 is TGCGCCAGCAGCCTGGGGGCATTTGAAAAACTGTTTTTT.

J is TRBJ1-1 and V is TRBV7-9; D perhaps matches TRBD1 (6 bases). The CDR3 totals 14 residues. With 0 bases removed from V and 5 bases from J, the gap between germline ends came to 10 bases. CDR1 is SEHNR and CDR2 is FQNEAQ in the germline V gene (reference sequence). CDR3 DNA sequence: TGTGCCAGCAGCTTAGCCAGACAGGAGACTGAAGCTTTCTTT. Translated: CASSLARQETEAFF. The variable domain in full, completed from reference TRBV7-9 and TRBJ1-1, reads DTGVSQNPRHKITKRGQNVTFRCDPISEHNRLYWYRQTLGQGPEFLTYFQNEAQLEKSRLLSDRFSAERPKGSFSTLEIQRTEQGDSAMYLCASSLARQETEAFFGQGTRLTVV.

This chain connects TRBV24-1 to TRBJ2-2; D unresolved. The germline V gene has CDR1 KGHDR and CDR2 SFDVKD. The CDR3 contains 14 residues. Trimming removed 4 bases at V and 4 bases at J, with 9 bases between. The CDR3 DNA sequence: TGTGCCACCAGTGACCCTACGCGCACCGGGGAGCTGTTTTTT. Its protein is CATSDPTRTGELFF.

The CDR3 protein is CASRSSGRPQYF. CDR3 in DNA: TGTGCCAGCAGATCTAGCGGGAGACCGCAGTATTTT. The J gene is TRBJ2-3, the V gene TRBV7-2, with 10 nucleotides matching TRBD2. Germline CDR1 is SGHTA and CDR2 is FQGNSA. With 6 bases clipped from V and 10 bases from J, the junction kept 4 bases outside the gene matches. The CDR3 is made up of 12 amino acids.

The count of this clone is one. CDR3 bases: TGCAGCGTTAGACAGGGTGAGACTGAAGCTTTCTTT. Translated, it gives CSVRQGETEAFF. The chain uses TRBV29-1 and TRBJ1-1; 7 nucleotides match TRBD1. Germline V CDR1 and CDR2: SQVTM, ANQGSEA. V lost 5 bases, J lost 5 bases, and 5 bases stayed unmatched. CDR3 length equals 12 residues.

This chain uses TRBV5-1 with TRBJ2-5; 9 bases agree with TRBD1. The CDR3 is made up of 15 amino acids. Trimming at V came to 4 bases and at J to 4 bases, leaving 8 bases not matched to a gene. The germline V gene has CDR1 SGHRS and CDR2 YFSETQ. CDR3 sequence (DNA): TGCGCCAGCAGCCTAGGGACAGGGTCGGCAGAGACCCAGTACTTC. Translated, it gives CASSLGTGSAETQYF.

The chain is built from TRBV14 and TRBJ1-1; 8 positions match TRBD1. This CDR3 is 14 amino acids long. CDR1 is SGHDN and CDR2 is FVKESK in the germline V gene. The V and J ends lost 2 bases and 8 bases, in that order; junction bases with no gene match: 7. CDR3: CASSQYSGTGEAFF. The CDR3 bases are TGTGCCAGCAGCCAATACTCGGGGACAGGAGAAGCTTTCTTT.

The genes are TRBV5-4 and TRBJ1-6; TRBD1 aligns across 7 bases. Germline values: CDR1 SGHNT, CDR2 YYREEE (reference sequence). With V trimmed by 0 bases and J by 11 bases, 5 bases remained unmatched. CDR3 length: 14 amino acids. DNA for the CDR3: TGTGCCAGCAGCTTGGGGGACAGAGGTCCACCCCTCCACTTT. Residues: CASSLGDRGPPLHF.

The chain uses TRBV14 and TRBJ2-1; TRBD2 matches 11 bases. J was trimmed by 6 bases and V by 0 bases; bases with no gene match: 16. Germline V gene data show CDR1 as SGHDN and CDR2 as FVKESK. CDR3 length equals 20 residues. The CDR3: CASSQDMGLAGGEHGNEQFF. Written as DNA, the CDR3 is TGTGCCAGCAGCCAAGATATGGGGCTAGCGGGAGGAGAGCACGGCAATGAGCAGTTCTTC.

The V and J genes are TRBV5-1 and TRBJ2-7; 8 bases fit TRBD2. Germline CDR1 and CDR2: SGHRS and YFSETQ. V was pared by 4 bases and J by 5 bases, with 8 bases of the junction left unmatched. This CDR3 comprises 14 residues. The CDR3 DNA follows: TGCGCCAGCAGCCCAGGGACGGGAGGGGACGAGCAGTACTTC. It encodes CASSPGTGGDEQYF.

The V gene is TRBV5-4, the J gene TRBJ2-2; TRBD2 might be the D (6 bases). Germline loops: CDR1 SGHNT, CDR2 YYREEE (reference sequence). This CDR3 region has 16 residues. The V end was cut by 9 bases, the J end by 0 bases, with 18 bases between. The CDR3, as DNA: TGTGCCACCACACTTGGGGGGAGATCGAACACCGGGGAGCTGTTTTTT. This translates into CATTLGGRSNTGELFF.

The chain links TRBV7-3 to TRBJ2-3; 9 positions agree with TRBD2. The germline V gene encodes CDR1 SGHTA and CDR2 FQGTGA. After removal of 5 bases from V and 2 bases from J, the junction contained 5 bases not matched to a gene. The CDR3 sequence is 15 residues long. The CDR3 nucleotides are TGTGCCAGCAGCCCCTCTAGCGGGGACACAGATACGCAGTATTTT. The encoded protein is CASSPSSGDTDTQYF.

The chain uses TRBV6-1 and TRBJ2-3; D gene ambiguous. Germline-derived CDR1 and CDR2 are MNHNS and SASEGT. The germline V and J ends were trimmed by 0 bases and 6 bases, with 4 bases remaining between them. The CDR3 runs to 12 residues. CDR3 residues: CASSEAADTQYF. In nucleotides, the CDR3 is TGTGCCAGCAGTGAAGCGGCCGATACGCAGTATTTT.